Given below is one T cell receptor beta chain in context. This could be a read error, since a much larger clone is one nucleotide away. Other DNA variants within this sample encode the same CDR3. This sample was included in a study of shared clonotypes between healthy human individuals. None of the donors, who were healthy HIV-negative adults, had recently had acute infections or vaccinations. Researchers partitioned CD4+ cells into CD45RA+ naive and CD45RA-negative memory subsets. The CDR3 consists of 12 residues. Trimming shortened V by 5 bases and J by 3 bases, and 8 bases separated the two germline ends. Germline V CDR1 and CDR2: SEHNR, FQNEAQ (reference sequence). The table came from immunoSEQ multiplex PCR; TCRdb's copy has only in-frame clones and leaves some out. The table lists 2 million to 2.5 million clones, about 95% of them singletons.

The V gene is TRBV7-9, the J gene TRBJ2-7, with D perhaps matching TRBD1 (6 bases). Material: naive CD4+ T cells sorted from blood. Indicated subset: CD45RA+ positively selected. This receptor was obtained from a man aged 18 to 30 in good health. The CDR3 sequence is CASSEQGYEQYF. In nucleotides, the CDR3 is TGTGCCAGCAGCGAACAGGGCTACGAGCAGTACTTC.